These 18 T cell receptor beta chains originate from one sample sequenced in a study of type 1 regulatory T cells. Findings and limits, study-wide: Compared with non-type 1 regulatory T cells, type 1 regulatory T cells showed a more restricted TCR repertoire.

TCRdb analysed the reads with MiXCR anew, one entry per CDR3 protein. The sample has about 71,000 distinct CDR3 sequences; 20% to 25% are singletons. Their recognized antigens are unknown. The specimen was cultured type 1 regulatory T (Tr1) cells, either the whole culture or a sorted fraction (not recorded which). These receptors all come from a human donor in good health.

This sequence joins TRBV29-1 and TRBJ2-2, with D unclear. The CDR3 is made up of 13 amino acids. V lost 4 bases, J lost 3 bases, and 9 bases lay in between. CDR1 is SQVTM and CDR2 is ANQGSEA in the germline V gene. This CDR3 reads CSVGSWHTGELFF. DNA for the CDR3: TGCAGCGTTGGGAGTTGGCACACCGGGGAGCTGTTTTTT.

The chain combines TRBV5-1 with TRBJ2-1; the match to TRBD2 covers 7 bases. Germline V gives CDR1 SGHRS, CDR2 YFSETQ. CDR3 size: 15 residues. V lost 3 bases, J lost 0 bases, and 3 bases stayed unmatched. The CDR3 is CASSSRGDSYNEQFF. CDR3 in DNA: TGCGCCAGCAGCTCCCGGGGGGACTCCTACAATGAGCAGTTCTTC.

This clonotype was counted a few times. The chain links TRBV6-5 to TRBJ2-7; D is ambiguous. Germline V CDR1 and CDR2: MNHEY, SVGAGI. The V and J ends lost 2 bases and 6 bases respectively, with 14 bases between them. The CDR3 contains 14 residues. The CDR3 spells CASSYRPPAGEQYF. As DNA, the CDR3 is TGTGCCAGCAGTTACCGCCCCCCCGCCGGCGAGCAGTACTTC.

Notes on this clonotype: One end of the junction varies from germline; a read error may be responsible. This chain joins TRBV4-3 and TRBJ1-4, with no clear D. This CDR3 region has 15 residues. CDR1 and CDR2 (germline): LGHNA, YSLEER. CDR3 amino acids: CASTSGVVLGEKLFF. For the CDR3, the DNA is TGTGCCAGCACCTCCGGAGTAGTGCTTGGTGAAAAACTGTTTTTT.

The chain has TRBV10-2 and TRBJ2-1, with D unresolved. Per the germline V gene, CDR1 is WSHSY and CDR2 is SAAADI. The CDR3 contains 15 residues. V lost 0 bases to trimming and J lost 1 base, with 7 bases between them. CDR3 DNA sequence: TGCGCCAGCAGTGAGTCGGCGCCTTCCTACAATGAGCAGTTCTTC. Protein product: CASSESAPSYNEQFF.

This clonotype came up a few times. The chain employs TRBV30 and TRBJ1-1, with 10 positions matching TRBD1. The germline gives CDR1 GTSNPN, CDR2 SVGIG (reference sequence). CDR3 size: 14 residues. Losses at the gene ends were 2 bases for V and 5 bases for J; bases not matched to a gene: 5. CDR3 protein: CAWSRQGAKTEAFF. Here the CDR3 DNA reads TGTGCCTGGAGTAGACAGGGGGCGAAGACTGAAGCTTTCTTT.

V is TRBV6-5 and J is TRBJ1-3; D is perhaps TRBD1 (6 bases). Germline loops: CDR1 MNHEY, CDR2 SVGAGI. Trimming took off 7 bases at V and 2 bases at J, with 12 bases between the two ends. The CDR3 has 14 amino acids. In nucleotides, the CDR3 is TGTGCCAGCAAGGGAGGGACACCTGGAAACACCATATATTTT. This encodes CASKGGTPGNTIYF.

This clonotype has just a few counts. The chain is built from TRBV20-1 and TRBJ2-3; D might be TRBD1 or TRBD2, each matching 5 bases. V shed 1 base and J shed 0 bases, with 11 bases lying between them. This CDR3 has 15 amino acids. Germline-derived CDR1 and CDR2 are DFQATT and SNEGSKA (reference sequence). CDR3 amino acids: CSARVGGTSTDTQYF. For the CDR3, the DNA is TGCAGTGCTAGAGTCGGTGGGACCAGCACAGATACGCAGTATTTT.

The chain links TRBV10-3 to TRBJ2-1; 8 bases fit TRBD1. Germline V lookup: CDR1 ENHRY, CDR2 SYGVKD. Trimming at V came to 4 bases and at J to 8 bases, leaving 7 bases not matched to a gene. The CDR3 is 14 residues long. CDR3 DNA: TGTGCCATCAGTGCTGGGACGGGACAGGATGAGCAGTTCTTC. It yields the protein CAISAGTGQDEQFF.

This clonotype was found many times. The CDR3 region has the DNA TGCGCCAGCAGCTTGAAAGCGATTGGGGAGACCCAGTACTTC. Amino acids: CASSLKAIGETQYF. This sequence joins TRBV5-1 and TRBJ2-5; D remains unclear. The CDR3 contains 14 residues. Germline CDR1 is SGHRS and CDR2 is YFSETQ. V shed 1 base and J shed 5 bases, with 12 bases lying between them.

This clonotype was seen more than once but under ten times. The rearrangement links TRBV24-1 to TRBJ2-5; 11 bases align to TRBD2. V shed 4 bases, J shed 4 bases, and the junction held 7 bases outside the gene matches. The germline CDR1 and CDR2 sequences are KGHDR and SFDVKD. This CDR3 is 16 amino acids long. The CDR3 reads CATSEPLAGASETQYF. The DNA for the CDR3 is TGTGCCACCAGTGAACCACTAGCGGGAGCATCAGAGACCCAGTACTTC.

The chain carries TRBV14 and TRBJ1-1; D is unresolved. This CDR3 has 13 residues. Germline-derived CDR1 and CDR2 are SGHDN and FVKESK. Trimming pared 0 bases from V and 4 bases from J, leaving 6 bases between. DNA of the CDR3: TGTGCCAGCAGCCAAGATGTAGGCACTGAAGCTTTCTTT. This sequence encodes CASSQDVGTEAFF.

The chain employs TRBV20-1 and TRBJ1-2; TRBD1 might be the D (6 bases). V was trimmed by 0 bases and J by 7 bases, leaving 12 bases between them. This CDR3 contains 13 residues. From germline, CDR1 is DFQATT and CDR2 SNEGSKA (reference sequence). In DNA form, the CDR3 reads TGCAGTGCTAGAGATGCAGGGGTAATTGGCTACACCTTC. Translating it yields CSARDAGVIGYTF.

V is TRBV9 and J is TRBJ2-5, with a possible D match to TRBD1 (5 bases). Between the trimmed V and J ends, which lost 3 bases and 1 base, there was a span of 10 bases. This CDR3 spans 14 amino acids. Germline assignment: CDR1 SGDLS and CDR2 YYNGEE. CDR3: CASSAGRAQETQYF. The CDR3, as DNA: TGTGCCAGCAGCGCCGGCAGGGCCCAAGAGACCCAGTACTTC.

In this sample, this clonotype turned up a few times. The chain is built from TRBV12-3 or TRBV12-4 and TRBJ2-2, with unresolved D. CDR3 length: 14 residues. With 3 bases removed from V and 0 bases from J, the gap between germline ends came to 5 bases. This CDR3 is CASSFQANTGELFF. The DNA of the CDR3 is TGTGCCAGCAGTTTCCAAGCGAACACCGGGGAGCTGTTTTTT.

This clonotype was counted between two and nine times. The V call is TRBV19, the J call TRBJ2-5; 7 bases line up with TRBD2. CDR1 LNHDA and CDR2 SQIVND come from the germline V gene (reference sequence). CDR3 length: 14 amino acids. Trimming removed 3 bases from V and 5 bases from J; junction bases left unmatched: 6. The CDR3, as DNA: TGTGCCAGTAGTATGATTAATAGCGGGGAGACCCAGTACTTC. Translated, it gives CASSMINSGETQYF.

This clonotype was counted ten times or more. The chain links TRBV7-2 to TRBJ1-4; D is undetermined. Germline loops: CDR1 SGHTA, CDR2 FQGNSA. Trimming took 2 bases from V and 8 from J, leaving 21 bases between them. The CDR3 is 17 residues long. The CDR3 nucleotides read TGTGCCAGCAGCTTACCTCGATGGAGGGTTGGTGAGGAAAAACTGTTTTTT. Its translation is CASSLPRWRVGEEKLFF.

The J gene is TRBJ1-1, the V gene TRBV30; D is unclear. CDR1 and CDR2 (germline): GTSNPN, SVGIG (reference sequence). There are 13 residues in the CDR3. Trimming took 2 bases from V and 1 from J, leaving 8 bases between them. This chain's CDR3 is CAWSYRGNTEAFF. The CDR3 DNA reads as TGTGCCTGGAGTTATCGGGGGAACACTGAAGCTTTCTTT.